Each of the 4 T cell receptor beta chains below was sequenced from the same sample in a study of control samples from healthy donors and cancer patients. The table came from immunoSEQ multiplex PCR; TCRdb's copy has only in-frame clones and leaves some out. This repertoire shows 130,000 or so clones, 80% to 95% found once; its top ten account for about 2.7%. The sample was blood. The receptors here all came from a middle-aged man in good health.

This clone was seen once. The V call is TRBV6-5, the J call TRBJ2-7; 9 bases map to TRBD1. V shed 6 bases and J 3 bases; nucleotides not matched to a gene: 6. From germline, CDR1 is MNHEY and CDR2 SVGAGI. The CDR3 totals 14 residues. The CDR3 DNA is TGTGCCAGCAGGTATACAGGGGGCAGCTACGAGCAGTACTTC. It translates to CASRYTGGSYEQYF.

This CDR3 is CASSLGGAAGWSNEQFF. CDR3 DNA: TGTGCCAGCAGCTTGGGCGGGGCGGCAGGGTGGAGCAATGAGCAGTTCTTC. The V call is TRBV5-4, the J call TRBJ2-1; a possible D gene is TRBD2 (6 bases). Germline values: CDR1 SGHNT, CDR2 YYREEE (reference sequence). The CDR3 totals 17 residues. The V end lost 0 bases, the J end lost 6 bases, and 19 bases lay between the germline ends. Using reference TRBV5-4 and TRBJ2-1 for the parts outside the CDR3, the full variable domain is ETGVTQSPTHLIKTRGQQVTLRCSSQSGHNTVSWYQQALGQGPQFIFQYYREEENGRGNFPPRFSGLQFPNYSSELNVNALELDDSALYLCASSLGGAAGWSNEQFFGPGTRLTVL.

The V call is TRBV29-1, the J call TRBJ1-5; the D is unclear. Germline CDR1 and CDR2: SQVTM and ANQGSEA. V was trimmed by 7 bases and J by 1 base, leaving 17 bases between them. The CDR3 consists of 15 residues. The CDR3 nucleotides are TGCAGCGCCGCTTTCTCAGGACTGAGCAATCAGCCCCAGCATTTT. Its protein is CSAAFSGLSNQPQHF.

The chain joins TRBV5-4 to TRBJ1-2, with D maybe TRBD1 (6 bases). V lost 9 bases and J 1 base, leaving 19 bases between the germline ends. There are 15 residues in the CDR3. CDR1 and CDR2 from the germline V gene are SGHNT and YYREEE (reference sequence). This CDR3 reads CATNIGGRGNYGYTF. DNA for the CDR3: TGTGCCACGAATATCGGTGGCAGGGGTAACTATGGCTACACCTTC.